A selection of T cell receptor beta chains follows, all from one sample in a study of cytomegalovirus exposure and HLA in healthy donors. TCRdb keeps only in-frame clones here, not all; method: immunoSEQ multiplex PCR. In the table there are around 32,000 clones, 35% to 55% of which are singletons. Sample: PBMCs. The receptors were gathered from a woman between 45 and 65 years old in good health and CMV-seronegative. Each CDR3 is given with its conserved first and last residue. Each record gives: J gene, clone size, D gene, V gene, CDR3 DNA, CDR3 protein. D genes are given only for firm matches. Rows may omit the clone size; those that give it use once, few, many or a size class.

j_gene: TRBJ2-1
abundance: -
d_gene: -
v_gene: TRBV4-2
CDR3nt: TGTGCCAGCAGCCAAGATCAGAAGAGCGGGCGTTCCTACAATGAGCAGTTCTTC
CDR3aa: CASSQDQKSGRSYNEQFF

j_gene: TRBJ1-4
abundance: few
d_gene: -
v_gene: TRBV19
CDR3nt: TGTGCCAGTAGTATGGGTGGAGGAGCGACTAATGAAAAACTGTTTTTT
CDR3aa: CASSMGGGATNEKLFF

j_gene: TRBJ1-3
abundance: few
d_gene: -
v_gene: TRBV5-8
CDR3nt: TGTGCCAGCAGCTTCCGGGGTGGAAACACCATATATTTT
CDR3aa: CASSFRGGNTIYF

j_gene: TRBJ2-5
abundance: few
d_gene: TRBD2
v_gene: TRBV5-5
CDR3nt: TGTGCCAGCAGCTTGCCGCGGGGGGGCCTCCCCGGGACGGAGACCCAGTACTTC
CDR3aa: CASSLPRGGLPGTETQYF

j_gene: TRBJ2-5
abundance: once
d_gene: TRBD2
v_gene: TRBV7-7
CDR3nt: TGTGCCAGCAGCAGGGGTAGCGGGACCCAAGAGACCCAGTACTTC
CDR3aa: CASSRGSGTQETQYF

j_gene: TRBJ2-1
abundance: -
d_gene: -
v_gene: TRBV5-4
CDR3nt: TGTGCCAGCAGCTTGGGAGGGGGTACCTACAATGAGCAGTTCTTC
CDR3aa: CASSLGGGTYNEQFF

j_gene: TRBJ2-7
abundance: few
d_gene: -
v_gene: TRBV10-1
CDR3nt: TGCGCCAGCGAGCCCGTGGGAGGAGAGCAGTACTTC
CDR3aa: CASEPVGGEQYF

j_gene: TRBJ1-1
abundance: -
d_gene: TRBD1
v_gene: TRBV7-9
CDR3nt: TGTGCCAGCAGCTCTCAGGGGGGGAACACTGAAGCTTTCTTT
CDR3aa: CASSSQGGNTEAFF

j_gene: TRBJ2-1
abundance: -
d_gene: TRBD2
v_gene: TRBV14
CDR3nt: TGTGCCAGCAGCCAAGATAGGAGACTAGCGGGAAATGAGCAGTTCTTC
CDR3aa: CASSQDRRLAGNEQFF

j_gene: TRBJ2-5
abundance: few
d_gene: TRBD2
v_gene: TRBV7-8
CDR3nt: TGTGCCAGCAGCGCCCGGACGCGGGAGGGCCGGGGGACCCAGTACTTC
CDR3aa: CASSARTREGRGTQYF

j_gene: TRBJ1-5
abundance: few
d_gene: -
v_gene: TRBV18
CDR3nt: TGTGCCAGCTCACCAGAGAGCAATCAGCCCCAGCATTTT
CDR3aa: CASSPESNQPQHF

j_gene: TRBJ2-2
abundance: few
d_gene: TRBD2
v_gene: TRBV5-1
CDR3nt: TGCGCCAGCAGCAAGGCAAGCGGGGGGGCGGTCACCGGGGAGCTGTTTTTT
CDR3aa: CASSKASGGAVTGELFF

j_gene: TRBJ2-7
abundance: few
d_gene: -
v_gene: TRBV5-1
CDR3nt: TGCGCCAGCAGCATCGGACAGTATTACGAGCAGTACTTC
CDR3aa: CASSIGQYYEQYF

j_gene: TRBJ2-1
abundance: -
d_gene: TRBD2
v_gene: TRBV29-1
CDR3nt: TGCAGCGTTGACCGGACTAGCGGGAGATTTAATGAGCAGTTCTTC
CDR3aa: CSVDRTSGRFNEQFF

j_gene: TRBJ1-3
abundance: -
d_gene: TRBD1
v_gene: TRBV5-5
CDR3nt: TGTGCCAGCAGCTTACAGGGGGCTGGAAACACCATATATTTT
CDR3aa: CASSLQGAGNTIYF

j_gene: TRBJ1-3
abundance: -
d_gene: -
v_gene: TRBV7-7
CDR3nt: TGTGCCAGCAGCTCGGGAGTCTCTGGAAACACCATATATTTT
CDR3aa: CASSSGVSGNTIYF

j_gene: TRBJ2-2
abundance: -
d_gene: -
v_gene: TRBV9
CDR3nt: TGTGCCAGCAGCCCCCGCTCGGGATACACCGGGGAGCTGTTTTTT
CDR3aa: CASSPRSGYTGELFF

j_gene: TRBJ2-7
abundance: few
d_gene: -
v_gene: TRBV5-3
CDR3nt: TGTGCCAGAAGCTTGGATTCAATCGGAGCCTACGAGCAGTACTTC
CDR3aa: CARSLDSIGAYEQYF

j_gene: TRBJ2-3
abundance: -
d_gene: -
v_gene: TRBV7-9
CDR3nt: TGTGCCAGCAGCTCAGGCGGGGGCACAGATACGCAGTATTTT
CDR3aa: CASSSGGGTDTQYF

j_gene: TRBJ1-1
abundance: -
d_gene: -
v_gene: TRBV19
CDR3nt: TGTGCCAGTATCCCGACGAACGGACAGAGGGCTTTCTTT
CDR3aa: CASIPTNGQRAFF

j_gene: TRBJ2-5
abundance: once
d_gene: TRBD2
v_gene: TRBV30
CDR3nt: TGTGCCTGGAGTACACCCCCGGGGGGGCGAGAGACCCAGTACTTC
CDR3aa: CAWSTPPGGRETQYF

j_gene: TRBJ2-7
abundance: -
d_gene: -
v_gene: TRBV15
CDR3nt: TGTGCCACCAGCAGGGCAGGGGTCCGCGAGCAGTACTTC
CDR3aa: CATSRAGVREQYF

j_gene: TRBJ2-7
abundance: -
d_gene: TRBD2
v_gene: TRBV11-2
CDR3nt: TGTGCCAGCAGACAGACTAGCGGGGCGAAAGAGCAGTACTTC
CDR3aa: CASRQTSGAKEQYF

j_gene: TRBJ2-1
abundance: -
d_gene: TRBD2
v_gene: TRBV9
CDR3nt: TGTGCCAGCAGCGTACAGAGCGGGAAGAACTACAATGAGCAGTTCTTC
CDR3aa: CASSVQSGKNYNEQFF